This T cell receptor beta chain was documented in a study of blood T cells in healthy people across ages (dated by TCRdb to the mid-2010s). Background for the entire study: In model experiments, template switching captured about one uniquely barcoded TCR beta cDNA molecule for every two T cells. The study measured age-related changes in TCR beta repertoire diversity using deep sequencing normalized with unique cDNA molecular identifiers. Donors were grouped into four age groups: young (average about 15 years), middle-aged (about 38), aged (about 60) and long-lived (around 82). Donors of different ages were randomly distributed across sequencing lanes to avoid experimental bias. Using the same blood draw, the study looked at two additional independent replicas of 1 million unique cDNA reads for two donors, one aged 18 to 30 and the other aged 80 or older. Study-wide findings and limitations: Conclusive comparison of naive and antigen-experienced compartments was prevented by the profiling of bulk unsorted PBMCs. Total diversity estimates from one million sequenced T cells were considered lower bounds and underestimates. Observed TCR beta diversity per million T cells fell roughly linearly with age, and a significant reduction was already apparent by age about 36. The percentage of naive T cells measured by flow cytometry correlated strongly with observed TCR beta diversity. The long-lived group showed more naive CD4+ T cells, fewer expanded clones and increased TCR diversity than the aged group, suggesting age selection. The CMV infection status of donors was not known, potentially confounding age-related changes in expanded clonotypes.

The library was generated by 5' RACE. Sequencing was carried out with an Illumina HiSeq 2500. A second roughly 7 to 12 cycle PCR used a sample-barcoded 5' primer and a J-beta primer mix. Each TCR beta cDNA molecule received a unique molecular identifier from a template-switch 5' adaptor carrying 12 random nucleotides. At least 3 million CDR3-containing paired-end reads were obtained from each sample. First-strand cDNA was synthesized from all RNA with the Mint cDNA synthesis kit, primed by a TRBC-specific oligonucleotide. Following uracil-DNA glycosylase treatment, a first 18-cycle PCR with universal primers M1SS and BC2_uni_R was performed on all cDNA. In the source study's methods: For normalization, 1 million high-quality reads were randomly selected from each sample, with every read carrying a distinct molecular identifier. Instead of being binned into consensus sequences, reads that shared molecular identifiers were thrown out. MiTCR, set to a Q25 quality threshold and the strictest error-elimination algorithm, was used for CDR3 identification, clonotype clustering and error correction. A nonparametric unseen species model with Euler transformation was used to estimate a lower bound on total TCR beta diversity. TCRdb itself trimmed the public reads at Q25 with fastp, ran MiXCR and retained productive beta chains. Identical CDR3 proteins give one entry, which carries the most common genes and DNA. TCRdb's processing, not the authors' own work, is the source of the V and J calls. The sample profile shows over a million distinct CDR3 sequences; 35% to 50% of them were found once. The top ten clonotypes cover about 20% of the sample.

This clonotype was found many times. Its specific antigen is unknown. Nothing much larger sits one base from this clone, and base qualities are not available. Systemically healthy Caucasian individuals from Russia, around 39 in total and aged roughly 6 to 100 years, were included as donors. Each donor gave approximately 9.3 milliliters of peripheral blood, collected into EDTA-treated Vacutainer tubes. Ficoll-Paque density-gradient centrifugation was used to isolate PBMCs, with at least 6.5 million per sample. Total RNA, at least 5 micrograms per sample, was extracted from PBMCs with Trizol reagent. For every donor, flow cytometry on a PBMC aliquot measured the percentage of naive CD45RAhigh/CD27high T cells. The germline V gene yields ENHRY for CDR1 and SYGVKD for CDR2. The CDR3 numbers 14 residues from cysteine through phenylalanine. Of the read, only the CDR3 DNA is kept; its 42 bases are in frame from base 1. Compared with germline, V lacks 2 bases and J lacks 4 bases; bases without a gene match: 2.

In this chain, TRBV10-3 is recombined with TRBJ1-2, and 9 junction bases match TRBD1. This receptor was taken from a woman aged 60 to 75 in good health. The sequencing input was blood. The CDR3 is CAISEGQGPYGYTF. In nucleotides, the sequence is TGTGCCATCAGTGAGGGACAGGGGCCCTATGGCTACACCTTC.